The 18 T cell receptor beta chains below all came from one sample that was sequenced in a study of T-cell memory formation after mild COVID-19. TCRdb re-derived calls from the 5' RACE reads in MiXCR, one entry per CDR3 protein. The table shows fewer than 550,000 distinct CDR3 sequences, with around 19% occurring only once. Sequences were obtained from PBMCs or a T cell subset sorted from them (not recorded which). The receptors stem from an adult woman who had mild COVID-19 (a few samples of this study predate the infection). Cell type and time point are not known.

The chain combines TRBV7-9 with TRBJ2-1; D tentatively reads TRBD1 or TRBD2 (6 bases each). Germline CDR1 reads SEHNR; CDR2 reads FQNEAQ (reference sequence). The CDR3 contains 15 residues. The V gene lost 5 bases and the J gene lost 6 bases, with 17 bases spanning the gap. This chain's CDR3 is CASSLGGLLLNEQFF. CDR3 DNA sequence: TGTGCCAGCAGCCTTGGGGGGCTCCTTCTCAATGAGCAGTTCTTC. Full variable domain (rest looked up from reference TRBV7-9 and TRBJ2-1): DTGVSQNPRHKITKRGQNVTFRCDPISEHNRLYWYRQTLGQGPEFLTYFQNEAQLEKSRLLSDRFSAERPKGSFSTLEIQRTEQGDSAMYLCASSLGGLLLNEQFFGPGTRLTVL.

This clonotype appeared a few times. The CDR3 nucleotides read TGTGCCAGCAGCTGGGGGGGACAGCACTACGAGCAGTACTTC. Translating gives CASSWGGQHYEQYF. The chain employs TRBV5-6 and TRBJ2-7; D might be TRBD1 or TRBD2, each matching 7 bases. CDR3 length equals 14 residues. V lost 3 bases to trimming and J lost 3 bases, with 13 bases between them. Germline-derived CDR1 and CDR2 are SGHDT and YYEEEE.

This clonotype was counted only a few times. This rearrangement joins TRBV7-2 to TRBJ2-7; TRBD2 matches 13 bases. Germline loops: CDR1 SGHTA, CDR2 FQGNSA. CDR3 size: 15 residues. This chain's CDR3 is CATRPGLAGSGEQYF. Written as DNA, the CDR3 is TGTGCTACGAGACCGGGACTAGCGGGATCAGGAGAGCAGTACTTC. The full variable domain, in which reference TRBV7-2 and TRBJ2-7 provide the parts outside the CDR3, is GAGVSQSPSNKVTEKGKDVELRCDPISGHTALYWYRQSLGQGLEFLIYFQGNSAPDKSGLPSDRFSAERTGGSVSTLTIQRTQQEDSAVYLCATRPGLAGSGEQYFGPGTRLTVT.

This rearrangement joins TRBV27 to TRBJ2-3; perhaps TRBD1 as D (5 bases). V shed 7 bases and J shed 6 bases, with 17 bases lying between them. The CDR3 covers 14 residues. Germline values: CDR1 MNHEY, CDR2 SMNVEV (reference sequence). CDR3 DNA: TGTGCCAGCATGGGAACAGGTGCTGGGGATACGCAGTATTTT. Protein sequence: CASMGTGAGDTQYF.

This clonotype was found a few times. The chain has TRBV20-1 and TRBJ1-1; no firm D call. Trimming shortened V by 1 base and J by 10 bases, and 13 bases separated the two germline ends. The germline V gene has CDR1 DFQATT and CDR2 SNEGSKA (reference sequence). This CDR3 is built from 12 residues. CDR3 residues: CSARAGTSGAFF. The CDR3 DNA sequence: TGCAGTGCTAGAGCCGGTACATCGGGAGCTTTCTTT.

The rearrangement joins TRBV30 to TRBJ1-2, with a weak D call TRBD1 (5 bases). Germline lookup yields CDR1 GTSNPN and CDR2 SVGIG (reference sequence). V gave up 1 base and J gave up 1 base, with 10 bases separating them. There are 14 residues in the CDR3. CDR3 DNA sequence: TGTGCCTGGAGTGCGACAGCCGTTAACTATGGCTACACCTTC. Translation gives CAWSATAVNYGYTF.

V gene TRBV4-3 combines with J gene TRBJ2-2; 8 bases are a match to TRBD1. The germline gives CDR1 LGHNA, CDR2 YSLEER. The CDR3 is made up of 18 amino acids. J lost 6 bases, V lost 1 base, and 13 bases had no gene match. In DNA, the CDR3 is TGCGCCAGCAGCCAAGTCAATCCCGGCCTCAGGGGGCCCGGGGAGCTGTTTTTT. Protein product: CASSQVNPGLRGPGELFF.

This clonotype appeared a few times. The V and J genes are TRBV15 and TRBJ1-1, with 9 positions matching TRBD1. V lost 2 bases to trimming and J lost 5 bases; unmatched junction nucleotides: 6. CDR1 is LNHNV, CDR2 YYDKDF, per germline (reference sequence). CDR3 length equals 15 residues. CDR3 residues: CATSRNPGQGTEAFF. In nucleotides, the CDR3 is TGTGCCACCAGCAGAAACCCGGGACAGGGAACTGAAGCTTTCTTT.

To note about this clonotype: Likely a read error: the CDR3 ends without its conserved phenylalanine or tryptophan. This chain joins TRBV3-1 and TRBJ2-3; 8 bases agree with TRBD1. Trimming removed 6 bases from V and 0 bases from J; junction bases left unmatched: 2. The CDR3 has 14 amino acids. Germline V lookup: CDR1 LGHDT, CDR2 YNNKEL (reference sequence). The CDR3 nucleotides are TGTGCCAGCAGGCAGGGGGCGAGCACAGATACGCAGTATTAT. It specifies CASRQGASTDTQYY.

This clonotype appeared a few times. This rearrangement joins TRBV6-1 to TRBJ1-3; 7 nucleotides line up with TRBD1. CDR3 size: 17 residues. Trimming took 2 bases from V and 2 from J; bases not matched to a gene: 9. Germline CDR1 and CDR2: MNHNS and SASEGT. The CDR3 loop is CASSENPGTATGNTIYF. In DNA, the CDR3 is TGTGCCAGCAGTGAAAATCCCGGGACAGCAACTGGAAACACCATATATTTT.

The rearrangement links TRBV9 to TRBJ2-1, with a weak D call TRBD2 (6 bases). The CDR3 spans 15 residues. Germline lookup yields CDR1 SGDLS and CDR2 YYNGEE. Trimming pared 0 bases from V and 3 bases from J, leaving 10 bases between. The CDR3 sequence: CASSVGGDFYNEQFF. DNA for the CDR3: TGTGCCAGCAGCGTAGGCGGGGACTTCTACAATGAGCAGTTCTTC.

In its sample, this clonotype was seen many times. The chain combines TRBV6-4 with TRBJ2-3; D uncertain. Germline assignment: CDR1 MRHNA and CDR2 SNTAGT. V dropped 5 bases and J dropped 2 bases, with 14 bases sitting between them. CDR3 size: 15 residues. The chain's CDR3 is CASSQQTGDTDTQYF. CDR3 nucleotides: TGTGCCAGCAGTCAACAGACTGGAGACACAGATACGCAGTATTTT.

This clonotype was seen only a few times. The chain uses TRBV11-2 and TRBJ1-2; the match to TRBD1 covers 9 bases. The trim removed 5 bases at V and 7 bases at J, leaving 11 bases unmatched. Per the germline V gene, CDR1 is SGHAT and CDR2 is FQNNGV. The CDR3 runs to 15 residues. Written as DNA, the CDR3 is TGTGCCAGCAGCACACCCTCACAGGGGGCTGGTGGCTACACCTTC. Protein: CASSTPSQGAGGYTF. The full variable domain, its missing parts supplied by reference TRBV11-2 and TRBJ1-2, is EAGVAQSPRYKIIEKRQSVAFWCNPISGHATLYWYQQILGQGPKLLIQFQNNGVVDDSQLPKDRFSAERLKGVDSTLKIQPAKLEDSAVYLCASSTPSQGAGGYTFGSGTRLTVV.

The chain recombines TRBV29-1 with TRBJ2-5; TRBD2 matches at 7 bases. Germline loops: CDR1 SQVTM, CDR2 ANQGSEA. The ends lost 4 bases at V and 3 bases at J; junction bases unmatched: 5. The CDR3 loop spans 13 amino acids. The CDR3 nucleotides are TGCAGCGTTGTTAGGGAGGGGAAAGAGACCCAGTACTTC. This codes for CSVVREGKETQYF.

The sample holds a few counts of this clonotype. CDR3 nucleotide sequence: TGTGCCAGCAACCCGATCTCTGGGGCCAACGTCCTGACTTTC. This sequence encodes CASNPISGANVLTF. The rearrangement uses TRBV5-6 and TRBJ2-6; the D is unclear. V gave up 6 bases and J gave up 0 bases, with 7 bases separating them. This CDR3 comprises 14 residues. CDR1 is SGHDT, CDR2 YYEEEE, per germline.

The V and J genes are TRBV5-1 and TRBJ1-1, with 7 bases lining up with TRBD1. Losses at the gene ends were 4 bases for V and 5 bases for J; bases not matched to a gene: 11. Germline lookup yields CDR1 SGHRS and CDR2 YFSETQ. The CDR3 extends over 15 amino acids. CDR3 amino acids: CASSPTGVTGTEAFF. CDR3 in DNA: TGCGCCAGCAGCCCTACAGGGGTGACGGGAACTGAAGCTTTCTTT. Full variable domain (remainder filled in from reference TRBV5-1 and TRBJ1-1): KAGVTQTPRYLIKTRGQQVTLSCSPISGHRSVSWYQQTPGQGLQFLFEYFSETQRNKGNFPGRFSGRQFSNSRSEMNVSTLELGDSALYLCASSPTGVTGTEAFFGQGTRLTVV.

This chain connects TRBV12-3 or TRBV12-4 to TRBJ2-7, with D uncertain. The V end lost 4 bases, the J end lost 2 bases, and 9 bases lay between the germline ends. There are 13 residues in the CDR3. CDR3 sequence (DNA): TGTGCCAGCAGTTCCGATTGGGCCTACGAGCAGTACTTC. Amino acid sequence: CASSSDWAYEQYF.

This clonotype appeared a few times. J is TRBJ1-2 and V is TRBV27, with 8 bases aligning to TRBD1. The V gene end was trimmed by 4 bases and the J gene end by 5 bases; junction bases not matched to a gene: 21. Germline CDR1 MNHEY, CDR2 SMNVEV (reference sequence). The CDR3 sequence is 19 residues long. CDR3: CASSSKSNPGQVGPYGYTF. The CDR3 bases are TGTGCCAGCAGTTCAAAGAGTAACCCGGGACAGGTTGGCCCTTATGGCTACACCTTC.